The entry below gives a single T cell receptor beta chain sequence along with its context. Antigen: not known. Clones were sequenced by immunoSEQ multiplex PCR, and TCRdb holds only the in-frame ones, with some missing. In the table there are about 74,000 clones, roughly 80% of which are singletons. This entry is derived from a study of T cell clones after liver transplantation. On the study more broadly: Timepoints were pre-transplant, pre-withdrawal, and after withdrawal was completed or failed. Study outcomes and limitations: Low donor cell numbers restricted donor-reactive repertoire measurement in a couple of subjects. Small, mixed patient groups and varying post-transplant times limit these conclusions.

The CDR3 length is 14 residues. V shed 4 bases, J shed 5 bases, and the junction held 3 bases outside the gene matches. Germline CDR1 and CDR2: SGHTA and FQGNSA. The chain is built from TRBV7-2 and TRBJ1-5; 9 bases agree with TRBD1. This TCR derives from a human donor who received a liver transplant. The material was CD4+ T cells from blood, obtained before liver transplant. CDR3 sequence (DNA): TGTGCCAGCAGCTACGACAGGGGGTATCAGCCCCAGCATTTT. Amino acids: CASSYDRGYQPQHF.